The T cell receptor beta chain under discussion was sequenced for a study of blood T cells in healthy people across ages. This clonotype was seen a single time. The CDR3 is 13 residues long. Trimming removed 6 bases from V and 0 bases from J, with 10 bases in between. Germline V lookup: CDR1 SQVTM, CDR2 ANQGSEA. PCR was performed a second time for about 7 to 11 cycles using a sample-barcoded 5' primer and a J-beta primer mix. Each cDNA molecule, via a template-switch adaptor with 12 random nucleotides, was tagged. Samples each returned at least 3 million CDR3-containing paired-end reads. TCRdb ran MiXCR on the 5' RACE reads and lists one entry per CDR3 protein. The profile shows some 1,800,000 distinct CDR3 sequences, about 39% of them singletons. The study isolated at least 6.5 million PBMCs from each sample. Each sample provided at least 6 micrograms of extracted total RNA.

This sequence was found in a human donor in good health. V usage is TRBV29-1 and J usage is TRBJ2-3, with a tentative D call TRBD1 (5 bases). Sequencing was performed on blood. CDR3 DNA: TGCAGCGTCCTGGACATAAGCACAGATACGCAGTATTTT. Translating gives CSVLDISTDTQYF.